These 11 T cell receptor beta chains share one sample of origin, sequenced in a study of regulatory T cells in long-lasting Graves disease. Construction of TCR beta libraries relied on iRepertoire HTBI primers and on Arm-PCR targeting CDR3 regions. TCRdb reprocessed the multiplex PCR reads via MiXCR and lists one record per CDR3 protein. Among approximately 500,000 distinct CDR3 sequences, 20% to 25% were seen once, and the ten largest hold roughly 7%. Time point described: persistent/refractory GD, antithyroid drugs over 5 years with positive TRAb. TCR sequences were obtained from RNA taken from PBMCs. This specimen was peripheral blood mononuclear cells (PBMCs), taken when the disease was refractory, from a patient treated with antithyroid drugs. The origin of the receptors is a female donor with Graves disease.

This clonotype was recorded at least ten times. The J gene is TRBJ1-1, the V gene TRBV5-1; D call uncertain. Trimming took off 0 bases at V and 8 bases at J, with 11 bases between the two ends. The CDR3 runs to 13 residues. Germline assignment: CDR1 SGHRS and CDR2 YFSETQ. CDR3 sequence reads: CASSLVGSTEAFF. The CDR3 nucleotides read TGCGCCAGCAGCTTGGTCGGGAGTACCGAAGCTTTCTTT.

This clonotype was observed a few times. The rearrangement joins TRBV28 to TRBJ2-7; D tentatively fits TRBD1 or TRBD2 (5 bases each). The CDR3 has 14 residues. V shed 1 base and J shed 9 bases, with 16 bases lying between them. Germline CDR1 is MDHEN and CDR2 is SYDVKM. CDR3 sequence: CASSLFPGPHGQYF. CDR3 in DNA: TGTGCCAGCAGTTTATTTCCGGGGCCCCACGGGCAGTACTTC.

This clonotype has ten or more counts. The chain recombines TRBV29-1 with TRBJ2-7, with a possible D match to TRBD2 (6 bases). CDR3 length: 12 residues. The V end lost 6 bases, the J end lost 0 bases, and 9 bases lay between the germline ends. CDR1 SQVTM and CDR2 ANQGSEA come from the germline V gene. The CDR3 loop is CSVAGSSYEQYF. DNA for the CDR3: TGCAGCGTCGCGGGAAGCTCCTACGAGCAGTACTTC.

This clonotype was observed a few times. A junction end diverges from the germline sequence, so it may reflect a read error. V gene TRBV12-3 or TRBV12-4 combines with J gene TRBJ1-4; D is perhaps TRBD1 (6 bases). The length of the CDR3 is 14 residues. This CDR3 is CASSHRALGEKLLF. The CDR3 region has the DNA TGTGCCAGCAGTCACAGGGCTCTAGGGGAAAAACTGCTTTTT.

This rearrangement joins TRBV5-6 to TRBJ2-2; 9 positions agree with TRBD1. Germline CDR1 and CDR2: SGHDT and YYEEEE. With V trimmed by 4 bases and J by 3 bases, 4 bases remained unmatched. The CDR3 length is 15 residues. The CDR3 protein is CASSRTGEDTGELFF. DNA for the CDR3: TGTGCCAGCAGCAGGACAGGGGAGGACACCGGGGAGCTGTTTTTT. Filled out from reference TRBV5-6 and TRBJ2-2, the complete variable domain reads DAGVTQSPTHLIKTRGQQVTLRCSPKSGHDTVSWYQQALGQGPQFIFQYYEEEERQRGNFPDRFSGHQFPNYSSELNVNALLLGDSALYLCASSRTGEDTGELFFGEGSRLTVL.

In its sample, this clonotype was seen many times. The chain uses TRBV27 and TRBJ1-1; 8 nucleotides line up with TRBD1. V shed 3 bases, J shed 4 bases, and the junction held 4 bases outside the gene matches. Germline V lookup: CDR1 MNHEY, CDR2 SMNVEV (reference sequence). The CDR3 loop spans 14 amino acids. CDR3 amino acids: CASSFNTGGTEAFF. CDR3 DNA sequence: TGTGCCAGCAGTTTCAATACAGGGGGCACTGAAGCTTTCTTT.

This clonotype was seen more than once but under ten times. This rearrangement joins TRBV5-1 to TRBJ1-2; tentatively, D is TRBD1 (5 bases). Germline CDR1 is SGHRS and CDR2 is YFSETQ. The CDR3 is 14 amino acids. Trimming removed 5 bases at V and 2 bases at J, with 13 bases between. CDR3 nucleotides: TGCGCCAGCAGTTTCCAGGGAGACAACTATGGCTACACCTTC. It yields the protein CASSFQGDNYGYTF.

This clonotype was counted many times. The CDR3 bases are TGTGCCAGCAGCGCCGAGTGGGGTCAACAAGAGACCCAGTACTTC. It codes for CASSAEWGQQETQYF. The chain employs TRBV11-2 and TRBJ2-5; D is uncertain. CDR1 SGHAT and CDR2 FQNNGV come from the germline V gene. Trimming cost V 5 bases and J 2 bases, with 15 bases left between them. This CDR3 is built from 15 residues.

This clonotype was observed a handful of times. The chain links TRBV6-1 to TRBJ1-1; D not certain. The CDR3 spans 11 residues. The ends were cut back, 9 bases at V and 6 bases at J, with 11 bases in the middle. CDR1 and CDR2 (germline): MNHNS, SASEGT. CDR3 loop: CASGDPPEAFF. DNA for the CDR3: TGTGCCAGTGGCGACCCCCCTGAAGCTTTCTTT.

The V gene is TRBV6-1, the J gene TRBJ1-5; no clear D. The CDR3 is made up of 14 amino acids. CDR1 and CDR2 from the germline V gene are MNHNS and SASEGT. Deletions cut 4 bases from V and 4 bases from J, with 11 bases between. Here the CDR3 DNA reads TGTGCCAGCAGTGGCAGTCTTGGAAATCAGCCCCAGCATTTT. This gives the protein CASSGSLGNQPQHF.

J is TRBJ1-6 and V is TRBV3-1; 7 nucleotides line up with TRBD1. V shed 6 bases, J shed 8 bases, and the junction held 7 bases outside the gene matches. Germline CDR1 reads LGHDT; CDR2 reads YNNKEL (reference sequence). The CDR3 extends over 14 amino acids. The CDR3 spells CASSRTGLYSPLHF. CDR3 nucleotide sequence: TGTGCCAGCAGTCGGACAGGATTATATTCACCCCTCCACTTT. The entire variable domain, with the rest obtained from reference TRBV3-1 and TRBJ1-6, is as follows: DTAVSQTPKYLVTQMGNDKSIKCEQNLGHDTMYWYKQDSKKFLKIMFSYNNKELIINETVPNRFSPKSPDKAHLNLHINSLELGDSAVYFCASSRTGLYSPLHFGNGTRLTVT.